These 23 T cell receptor beta chains originate from one sample sequenced in a study of blood T cells in healthy people across ages. Primers used in a second PCR of roughly 6 to 11 cycles were a sample-barcoded 5' primer and a J-beta primer mix. Each CDR3 protein gets one entry after TCRdb re-called the 5' RACE reads with MiXCR. The data show 650,000 to 900,000 distinct CDR3 sequences, 62% seen once. Sequencing was performed on blood. All receptors derive from a man between 25 and 39 years old in good health.

This clonotype was found once. This sequence joins TRBV7-9 and TRBJ2-7; 7 bases agree with TRBD1. The J segment lost 2 bases and the V segment lost 7 bases, leaving 11 bases of the junction unmatched. CDR3 length: 15 residues. Looked up from germline, CDR1 is SEHNR and CDR2 is FQNEAQ (reference sequence). CDR3 sequence (DNA): TGTGCCAGCACCAAAGGGACAGTTGCTGCCTACGAGCAGTACTTC. Residues: CASTKGTVAAYEQYF.

V is TRBV4-1 and J is TRBJ2-5; 7 nucleotides agree with TRBD2. The CDR3 has 15 residues. V dropped 2 bases and J dropped 4; count of bases not matched to a gene: 7. The germline V gene has CDR1 MGHRA and CDR2 YSYEKL. As DNA, the CDR3 is TGCGCCAGCAGCCAATCGCTAGGGGAGGGAGAGACCCAGTACTTC. Encoded protein: CASSQSLGEGETQYF.

This clonotype was seen once. The V and J genes are TRBV30 and TRBJ2-1; weak D call: TRBD2 (7 bases). Trimming removed 4 bases from V and 9 bases from J, with 19 bases in between. The V gene's germline CDR1 is GTSNPN and CDR2 SVGIG (reference sequence). There are 14 residues in the CDR3. The CDR3 sequence: CAWTSHPGGGEQFF. The CDR3 nucleotides are TGTGCCTGGACCAGTCACCCGGGGGGCGGTGAGCAGTTCTTC.

This sequence joins TRBV2 and TRBJ2-5; the match to TRBD1 covers 8 bases. V gave up 8 bases and J gave up 5 bases; unmatched junction bases: 16. The CDR3 spans 16 residues. Per the germline V gene, CDR1 is SNHLY and CDR2 is FYNNEI. The CDR3 is CASGPGTGLGSETQYF. The CDR3 DNA follows: TGTGCCAGCGGTCCCGGGACAGGTTTGGGGTCGGAGACCCAGTACTTC.

This rearrangement joins TRBV11-1 to TRBJ2-5, with 8 positions matching TRBD2. Germline V gene sequence: CDR1 SGHAT, CDR2 FQDESV (reference sequence). The length of the CDR3 is 14 residues. V shed 4 bases and J 4 bases; nucleotides not matched to a gene: 5. The CDR3 here is CASSSGGGSETQYF. The CDR3 DNA reads TGTGCCAGCAGCTCGGGGGGGGGATCAGAGACCCAGTACTTC.

This clonotype was picked up a small number of times. V usage is TRBV4-3 and J usage is TRBJ2-7; tentatively, D is TRBD1 (6 bases). The CDR3 loop spans 14 amino acids. The V gene lost 4 bases and the J gene lost 3 bases, with 13 bases spanning the gap. Per germline, CDR1 LGHNA and CDR2 YSLEER. The DNA for the CDR3 is TGCGCCAGCAGCCCCCAGAGGGGGAACTACGAGCAGTACTTC. Its translation: CASSPQRGNYEQYF.

This clonotype was counted between two and nine times. The chain has TRBV28 and TRBJ2-1, with TRBD2 as a possible D gene (7 bases). The CDR3 contains 14 residues. Germline V lookup: CDR1 MDHEN, CDR2 SYDVKM. The ends were cut back, 4 bases at V and 8 bases at J, with 15 bases in the middle. CDR3 sequence (DNA): TGTGCCAGCAGTTCTACAGGGACTATTGATGAGCAGTTCTTC. This sequence encodes CASSSTGTIDEQFF.

This clonotype occurred a few times. The rearrangement joins TRBV4-3 to TRBJ1-1, with 8 bases identical to TRBD1. After removal of 4 bases from V and 4 bases from J, the junction contained 5 bases not matched to a gene. Germline V gene sequence: CDR1 LGHNA, CDR2 YSLEER. This CDR3 has 14 residues. CDR3 sequence reads: CASSPLGTGTEAFF. The CDR3 DNA reads as TGCGCCAGCAGCCCGCTGGGGACAGGCACTGAAGCTTTCTTT.

The CDR3 DNA follows: TGCAGCGCCCAAGGGGTTAGCTATGGCTACACCTTC. It translates to CSAQGVSYGYTF. The rearrangement joins TRBV29-1 to TRBJ1-2, with D perhaps matching TRBD1 (5 bases). CDR3 length equals 12 residues. V dropped 7 bases and J dropped 4 bases, with 13 bases sitting between them. CDR1 is SQVTM, CDR2 ANQGSEA, per germline.

The gene calls are TRBV7-9 and TRBJ2-3, with D perhaps matching TRBD2 (6 bases). Germline CDR1 and CDR2: SEHNR and FQNEAQ (reference sequence). This CDR3 region has 15 residues. V shed 3 bases and J shed 1 base, with 11 bases lying between them. DNA for the CDR3: TGTGCCAGCAGCTTCCCAGGCGGGGGCACAGATACGCAGTATTTT. It yields the protein CASSFPGGGTDTQYF. Drawing the rest from reference TRBV7-9 and TRBJ2-3, the complete variable domain is DTGVSQNPRHKITKRGQNVTFRCDPISEHNRLYWYRQTLGQGPEFLTYFQNEAQLEKSRLLSDRFSAERPKGSFSTLEIQRTEQGDSAMYLCASSFPGGGTDTQYFGPGTRLTVL.

The chain joins TRBV10-3 to TRBJ2-1; the D gene could be TRBD1 or TRBD2 (5 bases each). The CDR3 is made up of 16 amino acids. The germline CDR1 and CDR2 sequences are ENHRY and SYGVKD. V dropped 2 bases and J dropped 6 bases, with 17 bases sitting between them. This chain's CDR3 is CAISEGAQRASNEQFF. CDR3 DNA: TGTGCCATCAGTGAGGGGGCCCAGAGGGCGAGCAATGAGCAGTTCTTC.

This chain connects TRBV30 to TRBJ1-2, with TRBD1 identical over 9 bases. Germline assignment: CDR1 GTSNPN and CDR2 SVGIG (reference sequence). The CDR3 consists of 14 residues. The ends lost 3 bases at V and 8 bases at J; junction bases unmatched: 10. DNA for the CDR3: TGTGCCTGGAGCTTAGGACAGGGGTTAAAGGGCTACACCTTC. This sequence encodes CAWSLGQGLKGYTF. Based on the CDR3 plus reference TRBV30 and TRBJ1-2, the full variable domain is SQTIHQWPATLVQPVGSPLSLECTVEGTSNPNLYWYRQAAGRGLQLLFYSVGIGQISSEVPQNLSASRPQDRQFILSSKKLLLSDSGFYLCAWSLGQGLKGYTFGSGTRLTVV.

The rearrangement uses TRBV4-2 and TRBJ2-1; no clear D gene. Trimming took off 3 bases at V and 7 bases at J, with 7 bases between the two ends. This CDR3 contains 12 residues. Germline V gene lookup returns CDR1 LGHNA and CDR2 YNFKEQ. The CDR3 DNA follows: TGTGCCAGCAGCCACGCCCATAATGAGCAGTTCTTC. It translates to CASSHAHNEQFF.

In the case of this clonotype: A read error may produce the germline difference seen at one junction end. This sequence joins TRBV7-9 and TRBJ2-1; tentatively, D is TRBD1 or TRBD2 (6 bases each). The DNA end lines up better with TRBJ2-7; the J call may be wrong. The germline V gene encodes CDR1 SEHNR and CDR2 FQNEAQ (reference sequence). The length of the CDR3 is 16 residues. Here the CDR3 DNA reads TGTGCCAGCAGCCTAGCCGAGGGGGGCTCCTACAATGAGCAGTACTTC. Amino acids: CASSLAEGGSYNEQYF.

As to this clonotype: One end of the junction varies from germline; a read error may be responsible. The chain carries TRBV20-1 and TRBJ1-3; no reliable D call. Germline CDR1 is DFQATT and CDR2 is SNEGSKA (reference sequence). The CDR3 covers 15 residues. The chain's CDR3 is CSAREEPGTGNTIYF. In DNA form, the CDR3 reads TGCAGTGCCAGAGAGGAGCCGGGAACTGGAAACACCATATATTTT.

The J gene is TRBJ2-4, the V gene TRBV7-2; no reliable D call. The CDR3 runs to 11 residues. V lost 5 bases, J lost 7 bases, and 6 bases lay in between. CDR1 and CDR2 (germline): SGHTA, FQGNSA. The CDR3 DNA follows: TGTGCCAGCAGCCCTCGTAACATTCAGTACTTC. Encoded protein: CASSPRNIQYF.

The sample holds a few counts of this clonotype. V usage is TRBV28 and J usage is TRBJ2-6; unclear D gene. Trimming took 6 bases from V and 0 from J, leaving 6 bases between them. The CDR3 is 14 amino acids. The germline V gene has CDR1 MDHEN and CDR2 SYDVKM. The CDR3 bases are TGTGCCAGCAGCACAGACTCTGGGGCCAACGTCCTGACTTTC. Amino acid sequence: CASSTDSGANVLTF.

This clonotype was detected only a few times. This chain uses TRBV12-3 or TRBV12-4 with TRBJ1-1; D ambiguous. The CDR3 totals 13 residues. Trimming stripped 3 bases from V and 3 bases from J, with 8 bases between. In nucleotides, the CDR3 is TGTGCCAGCAGTTTGTTGATGGACACTGAAGCTTTCTTT. It is translated as CASSLLMDTEAFF.

The V call is TRBV7-6, the J call TRBJ1-2; D is possibly TRBD1 (5 bases). Trimming took 3 bases from V and 3 from J, leaving 14 bases between them. Looked up from germline, CDR1 is SGHVS and CDR2 is FNYEAQ. The CDR3 sequence is 15 residues long. CDR3 nucleotide sequence: TGTGCCAGCAGCTTGGAGGTGGGGGGTTACTATGGCTACACCTTC. Its translation: CASSLEVGGYYGYTF.

The J gene is TRBJ2-5, the V gene TRBV3-1, with D possibly matching TRBD1 (6 bases). V was pared by 0 bases and J by 2 bases, with 16 bases between. Per the germline V gene, CDR1 is LGHDT and CDR2 is YNNKEL (reference sequence). The CDR3 length is 17 residues. The CDR3, as DNA: TGTGCCAGCAGCCAAGATCTAGGACAGCCTCTTCAAGAGACCCAGTACTTC. The encoded protein is CASSQDLGQPLQETQYF.

This clonotype has ten or more counts. The chain joins TRBV2 to TRBJ1-2, with D uncertain. From germline, CDR1 is SNHLY and CDR2 FYNNEI. CDR3 length: 13 amino acids. V was shortened by 0 bases and J by 4 bases, with 6 bases between the two germline ends. The CDR3 sequence is CASSEAGSYGYTF. The CDR3 DNA is TGTGCCAGCAGTGAAGCCGGCTCCTATGGCTACACCTTC.

This clonotype was counted only a few times. The chain joins TRBV9 to TRBJ2-7, with TRBD2 identical over 7 bases. CDR1 SGDLS and CDR2 YYNGEE come from the germline V gene. V was pared by 3 bases and J by 0 bases, with 9 bases of the junction left unmatched. This CDR3 is built from 16 residues. CDR3 sequence reads: CASSAPSGASSYEQYF. CDR3 bases: TGTGCCAGCAGCGCCCCGAGCGGGGCAAGCTCCTACGAGCAGTACTTC.

V usage is TRBV6-2 or TRBV6-3 and J usage is TRBJ2-7, with D perhaps matching TRBD1 or TRBD2 (5 bases each). CDR1 is MNHEY and CDR2 is SVGEGT in the germline V gene. This CDR3 region has 13 residues. The V gene lost 6 bases and the J gene lost 3 bases, with 12 bases spanning the gap. CDR3 DNA: TGTGCCAGCAGGAGGGACGCGGGCTACGAGCAGTACTTC. Protein product: CASRRDAGYEQYF.